This is a list of T cell receptor beta chains from one sample in a study of T-cell reconstitution after alpha-beta-depleted transplantation in children. A single record per CDR3 protein comes from TCRdb applying MiXCR to the PCR reads. The profile shows tens of thousands of distinct CDR3 sequences, around 8.8% of them singletons. The specimen comprised PBMCs, mostly from graft donor cells, sampled 60 days after TCRalphabeta/CD19-depleted stem cell transplant. The receptors here all came from a male patient under 10 years old who had a stem cell transplant for chronic granulomatous disease, so the T cells may come from the graft donor. CDR3s include the opening cysteine and the closing phenylalanine or tryptophan. D genes are given only for firm matches. Only part of the rows carry a size: once, few, many, or a class if the clone is expanded.

J gene | D gene | V gene | CDR3 length | clone size | CDR3 DNA | CDR3 protein
TRBJ1-2 | - | TRBV29-1 | 14 | many | TGCAGCGTTGTGGGGGGGGTTTCTAACTATGGCTACACCTTC | CSVVGGVSNYGYTF
TRBJ1-2 | - | TRBV18 | 16 | many | TGTGCCAGCTCACCTGTCCCAGTTAACAGGGTGAATGGCTACACCTTC | CASSPVPVNRVNGYTF
TRBJ1-3 | - | TRBV7-8 | 14 | few | TGTGCCAGCAATGCGGCAGGGGCTGGAAACACCATATATTTT | CASNAAGAGNTIYF
TRBJ2-1 | TRBD2 | TRBV20-1 | 14 | many | TGCAGTGCTAGACTAGCGGGGGACTACAATGAGCAGTTCTTC | CSARLAGDYNEQFF
TRBJ1-2 | - | TRBV28 | 11 | many | TGTGCCAGCAGGGAGGACTATGGCTACACCTTC | CASREDYGYTF
TRBJ2-5 | TRBD2 | TRBV7-6 | 15 | - | TGTGCCAGCAGCTTGGGCGTGCTAGCGGGAGAGACCCAGTACTTC | CASSLGVLAGETQYF
TRBJ1-6 | TRBD1 | TRBV7-6 | 15 | many | TGTGCCAGCAGCCCCTCCCAGGGGGCAGGGTCACCCCTCCACTTT | CASSPSQGAGSPLHF
TRBJ2-1 | - | TRBV20-1 | 18 | - | TGCAGTGCCAGGGGGGTGGCTCATGGCTGGAGCTCCTACAATGAGCAGTTCTTC | CSARGVAHGWSSYNEQFF
TRBJ2-7 | - | TRBV2 | 18 | many | TGTGCCAGCAGTGAACCGGGATCCCCCCCCGTGGACTCCTACGAGCAGTACTTC | CASSEPGSPPVDSYEQYF
TRBJ2-2 | - | TRBV27 | 16 | many | TGTGCCAGCAGTCCCCCTTGGGGAGGTCTCACCGGGGAGCTGTTTTTT | CASSPPWGGLTGELFF
TRBJ2-1 | - | TRBV11-2 | 13 | many | TGTGCCAGCAGCTTGGAGCCCCTAGGGGAGCAGTTCTTC | CASSLEPLGEQFF
TRBJ1-4 | TRBD1 | TRBV7-2 | 17 | many | TGTGCCAGCAGGGCGACAGGGGAGGCCTTAACTAATGAAAAACTGTTTTTT | CASRATGEALTNEKLFF
TRBJ1-2 | - | TRBV4-2 | 13 | - | TGTGCCAGCAGACCCGGGCAGGGATCCGGCTACACCTTC | CASRPGQGSGYTF
TRBJ2-5 | TRBD2 | TRBV15 | 14 | many | TGTGCCACCAGCAGAGATCTAGCGGAGGAGACCCAGTACTTC | CATSRDLAEETQYF
TRBJ1-2 | - | TRBV7-9 | 12 | many | TGTGCCAGCAGCTTGGAATCTCCCGGCTACACCTTC | CASSLESPGYTF
TRBJ2-3 | TRBD2 | TRBV20-1 | 14 | many | TGCAGTGCTTCCCTCCGGGCGGGAGGTGATACGCAGTATTTT | CSASLRAGGDTQYF
TRBJ1-1 | - | TRBV5-4 | 17 | - | TGTGCCAGCAGCTTAGGTGTTCGGGACAAGCGAAGCACTGAAGCTTTCTTT | CASSLGVRDKRSTEAFF
TRBJ2-2 | TRBD1 | TRBV5-1 | 15 | many | TGCGCCAGCAGCTTGGGGACAGGGAGGACCGGGGAGCTGTTTTTT | CASSLGTGRTGELFF
TRBJ1-5 | TRBD1 | TRBV6-2/TRBV6-3 | 15 | many | TGTGCCAGCAGTTACCTCCGGGACAGGGCCCAGCCCCAGCATTTT | CASSYLRDRAQPQHF
TRBJ2-5 | - | TRBV28 | 14 | few | TGTGCCAGCAGTTTCGGCAGGGTCCAAGAGACCCAGTACTTC | CASSFGRVQETQYF
TRBJ1-5 | - | TRBV25-1 | 14 | many | TGTGCCAGCAGTGAAAACTATAGCAATCAGCCCCAGCATTTT | CASSENYSNQPQHF
TRBJ2-2 | - | TRBV7-2 | 12 | many | TGTGCCAGCAGCTTGAAGTTAGGGGAGCTGTTTTTT | CASSLKLGELFF
TRBJ1-5 | - | TRBV12-3/TRBV12-4 | 14 | many | TGTGCCAGCAGTTTTAGGGGATCCGTTCAGCCCCAGCATTTT | CASSFRGSVQPQHF
TRBJ2-2 | TRBD2 | TRBV5-1 | 16 | few | TGCGCCAGCAGCTTATTACTAGCGGGAGCGGTCGGGGAGCTGTTTTTT | CASSLLLAGAVGELFF
TRBJ1-1 | - | TRBV5-1 | 15 | many | TGCGCCAGCAGCTTGTCGGGACTGACGAACACTGAAGCTTTCTTT | CASSLSGLTNTEAFF
TRBJ2-2 | TRBD2 | TRBV20-1 | 16 | many | TGCAGTGCTAGGCCCCTAGCGGGAGGGGACACCGGGGAGCTGTTTTTT | CSARPLAGGDTGELFF
TRBJ2-2 | TRBD2 | TRBV12-3/TRBV12-4 | 15 | many | TGTGCCAGCAGTTTTGCCGGGAGGGCCACCGGGGAGCTGTTTTTT | CASSFAGRATGELFF
TRBJ2-7 | - | TRBV20-1 | 14 | many | TGCAGTGCTCCACAGAACCCGGACGTCGGCGAGCAGTACTTC | CSAPQNPDVGEQYF
TRBJ1-2 | TRBD1 | TRBV12-3/TRBV12-4 | 12 | many | TGTGCCAGCAGTCAGGGGGGCTATGGCTACACCTTC | CASSQGGYGYTF
TRBJ2-1 | TRBD2 | TRBV27 | 17 | few | TGTGCCAGCAGTTTTCGCGGAGGACTAGCGGGACTGGATGAGCAGTTCTTC | CASSFRGGLAGLDEQFF
TRBJ2-1 | TRBD2 | TRBV20-1 | 14 | many | TGCAGTGCGAACGAGGGGACTACGGTCAATGAGCAGTTCTTC | CSANEGTTVNEQFF
TRBJ2-1 | TRBD2 | TRBV3-1 | 12 | many | TGTGCCAGCAGCCCCTTAGCGGGAGTTATGGTCTTC | CASSPLAGVMVF
TRBJ2-2 | TRBD2 | TRBV9 | 15 | many | TGTGCCAGCAGCCCCCTAGCGGGAGTCACCGGGGAGCTGTTTTTT | CASSPLAGVTGELFF
TRBJ1-1 | TRBD1 | TRBV20-1 | 15 | - | TGCAGTGCTAGGGACAGGGGGCGAGGGGACACTGAAGCTTTCTTT | CSARDRGRGDTEAFF
TRBJ1-2 | - | TRBV16 | 18 | many | TGTGCCAGCAGCCTACAAATCACGGGGCAGGGAACAAACTATGGCTACACCTTC | CASSLQITGQGTNYGYTF
TRBJ2-3 | - | TRBV7-9 | 13 | many | TGTGCCAGCAGCTTAGGGATCACAGATACGCAGTATTTT | CASSLGITDTQYF
TRBJ2-7 | TRBD1 | TRBV12-3/TRBV12-4 | 13 | - | TGTGCCAGCAGTGGGACAGGCTTCAACGAGCAGTACTTC | CASSGTGFNEQYF
TRBJ1-6 | - | TRBV6-4 | 14 | few | TGTGCCAGCAGTGATCAGGCCACTAATTCACCCCTCCACTTT | CASSDQATNSPLHF
TRBJ2-3 | - | TRBV7-2 | 14 | many | TGTGCCAGCAGCTTCTACGGGAACACAGATACGCAGTATTTT | CASSFYGNTDTQYF
TRBJ2-7 | TRBD2 | TRBV7-4 | 16 | many | TGTGCCAGCAGCTTAGGGGAGCTAGCGGGTTGGTACGAGCAGTACTTC | CASSLGELAGWYEQYF
TRBJ2-2 | - | TRBV7-2 | 16 | few | TGTGCCAGCAGCTTAATACCAGGAACCAACACCGGGGAGCTGTTTTTT | CASSLIPGTNTGELFF
TRBJ1-3 | - | TRBV13 | 12 | many | TGTGCCAGCAGCCATAGGGGGAACACCATATATTTT | CASSHRGNTIYF
TRBJ2-7 | - | TRBV15 | 14 | many | TGTGCCACCAGCACAAATCCCGGAAGGGGGGAACAGTACTTC | CATSTNPGRGEQYF
TRBJ2-7 | TRBD1 | TRBV16 | 16 | many | TGTGCCAGCAGCCACCTAATGACAGGGGGCAACTACGAGCAGTACTTC | CASSHLMTGGNYEQYF
TRBJ2-7 | TRBD2 | TRBV6-1 | 16 | - | TGTGCCAGCAGTGAACGAGCGGGAGGGGATGCCTACGAGCAGTACTTC | CASSERAGGDAYEQYF